This T cell receptor (beta chain) derives from a study of blood T cell repertoires in COVID-19. Overall study context: Acute and convalescent COVID-19 samples came from the United States, Italy and Spain. Nucleic acid was either cDNA or gDNA, and it came from T cells, B-cell-depleted T cells, or PBMCs.

The CDR3 is made up of 16 amino acids. V shed 7 bases and J shed 5 bases, with 26 bases lying between them. Germline V gives CDR1 GTSNPN, CDR2 SVGIG (reference sequence). In the original workflow: Amplified reference gene primers provided the basis for estimating nucleated cell counts. Measured with immunoSEQ multiplex PCR; TCRdb has only the in-frame clones, and not every one. The D gene and trimming were derived from the DNA, and the V and J assignments and clone size from that table. The table lists some 200,000 clones, around three quarters of them singletons. The sample was peripheral blood. The chain recombines TRBV30 with TRBJ1-1; perhaps TRBD1 as D (6 bases). This TCR came from a woman aged 65 to 85 with acute or convalescent COVID-19. CDR3 DNA sequence: TGTGCCTCGCGTCGGGCAGGGGCAACGGTGGGGACTGAAGCTTTCTTT. It encodes CASRRAGATVGTEAFF.